This paragraph reports one T cell receptor beta chain. Its cognate antigen has yet to be identified. The input lacks base qualities; no much larger clone sits a single base away. The library was made by PCR. DNA from cultured CD4+ T cells underwent TCR sequencing with the Oncomine TCR Beta short-read assay at the Johns Hopkins FTIC core. The QIAamp micro DNA kit was used to extract genomic DNA from the cultured CD4+ T cells. Oncomine TCR Beta libraries from cultured CD4+ T cells were pooled with unique dual indexes and sequenced on an Illumina iSeq 100. On the study's bioinformatics: Non-productive sequences were filtered out, and CDR3s that did not start with C, did not end with F or W, or were shorter than 7 amino acids were discarded. Antigen-specific clonotypes were identified with the MANAFEST web application by comparing peptide-stimulated wells with reference and other culture wells. Positive clones required FDR below 0.05, an odds ratio above 5, and productive frequency above 0.1% in at least two of three replicate wells. A clonotype counted as cross-reactive if it showed significant expansion both in the SARS-CoV-2 spike wells and in at least one common cold coronavirus spike condition. Using R version 3.6.1, CDR3 homology was evaluated through Levenshtein distances (stringdist) along with unrooted phylogenetic trees (ape). In TCRdb, the public reads were trimmed at Q25 with fastp and aligned with MiXCR, with productive beta chains retained. For every CDR3 protein sequence, its rows merge into one entry that carries the most common genes and DNA. None of the V and J calls come from the authors' own analysis; TCRdb made them. The table for this sample lists approximately 8,800 distinct CDR3 sequences; about 36% of them were counted only once. The ten largest clones add up to 9.5% to 15% of the sample.

CDR1 MNHNS and CDR2 SASEGT were looked up in the germline V gene. V is cut back by 0 bases and J by 9 bases, with 5 bases in the junction unmatched. Reading from cysteine to phenylalanine, the CDR3 counts 16 amino acids. The entry retains the CDR3 DNA only, 48 bases that are in frame from base 1. The entry originates in a study of vaccination and CD4 T cells after COVID-19 (dated 2022 in TCRdb). Turning to the overall study: In the convalescent cohort there were six males and four females, among whom were two Hispanic individuals, seven Caucasians, two Asians and one multiracial person. Each participant got two doses of either the Pfizer-BioNTech BNT162b2 vaccine (n=8) or the Moderna mRNA-1273 vaccine (n=2). Post-COVID blood samples were collected from convalescent patients a median of around 96 days after diagnosis, with a range of about 30 to 170 days. Post-vaccine blood samples were collected a median of about 66 days after the second vaccine dose, ranging from about 14 to 241 days. Overlapping spike peptide pools from SARS-CoV-2 and from the common cold coronaviruses HCoV-NL63, HCoV-OC43 and HCoV-229E were used as culture stimuli. As controls, cultures received a CEFX viral epitope pool (the positive control), an HIV-1 Nef peptide pool (the negative control), or no peptide at all. In roughly nine COVID-19 convalescent patients and 4 infection-naive healthy vaccine recipients, the spike-specific CD4+ TCR repertoire before mRNA vaccination was compared with the repertoire after mRNA vaccination. An earlier paper using these donors assessed, at the TCR clonotype level, memory CD4+ T cell crossreactivity between SARS-CoV-2 and common cold coronavirus spike proteins.

The label giving this sample's treatment or condition can be read as: approximately 10-day PBMC culture with coronavirus spike peptide pools or control peptides (ViraFEST assay). CD4+ T cells from unexposed donors were collected before the COVID-19 pandemic (2011-2018). The ViraFEST assay was used in the study, in which antigen-specific T cells were expanded with peptide pools and expanded clonotypes were subsequently identified by TCR sequencing. PBMCs were cultured at two million per well in IMDM supplemented with approximately 4.7% human AB serum and around 10 IU/ml IL-2, with about 10 ug/ml peptide pools added. Half of the culture medium was replaced with fresh IL-2-containing medium on days 3 and 7. After 10 days of culture, CD4+ T cells were isolated by negative selection with the EasySep CD4+ T cell isolation kit. As far as cell numbers permitted, CD4+ T cells from unexposed donors were tested for reactivity against SARS-CoV-2 S and N as well as four spike pools from common cold coronaviruses. Ficoll-Paque Plus gradient centrifugation was used to isolate PBMCs from whole blood, and the isolated PBMCs were then either used fresh or cryopreserved at -140C. Culture conditions were generally each tested in triplicate wells. Leukapheresis product for the unexposed donors was purchased commercially.

Paper-wide results and their limitations: Relatively few convalescent patients were included in the study, and early timepoints after natural infection were not analyzed. In convalescent patients, nearly all vaccine-specific clones (304 of 307) were found to be mono-reactive for SARS-CoV-2 spike rather than cross-reactive with common cold coronaviruses. Among the post-vaccine SARS-CoV-2-reactive clones in convalescent patients, a median approximately 90% showed up only after vaccination, which suggests vaccine-specific priming. The median count of SARS-CoV-2-reactive clonotypes went up from under 25 after infection to a few dozen after vaccination, although the change was not significant.

The clonotype comes from a human donor in good health. This receptor chain uses TRBV6-1 and TRBJ1-6; 10 bases in the middle match TRBD1. The sample taken for sequencing was CD4+ T cells from blood, cultured in vitro. The CDR3: CASSEATGGAGSPLHF. The nucleotides are TGTGCCAGCAGTGAAGCGACAGGGGGCGCCGGTTCACCCCTCCACTTT.